The entry that follows covers one TCR beta chain sequence. Distinct nucleotide sequences in the sample also encode this CDR3. Germline lookup yields CDR1 SGHRS and CDR2 YFSETQ. V was pared by 0 bases and J by 0 bases, with 7 bases between. The CDR3 covers 14 residues. Clones were read by immunoSEQ multiplex PCR, and TCRdb kept only the in-frame ones, dropping some. The table lists 2 million to 2.5 million clones, about 90% of them singletons. This specimen belongs to a study of shared clonotypes between healthy human individuals. The chain links TRBV5-1 to TRBJ2-7, with D hard to call. Sequencing was done on a sample of naive CD4+ T cells from PBMCs. Subset: CD45RA+ positively selected. The TCR comes from a young man in good health. Some clones in this sample may be carry-over from other donors' samples. The DNA of the CDR3 is TGCGCCAGCAGCTTGGCACCCGGCTCCTACGAGCAGTACTTC. Residues: CASSLAPGSYEQYF.